Following are 27 T cell receptor beta chains from one sample sequenced in a study of lymphopenia after photon versus proton radiotherapy. Measured with immunoSEQ multiplex PCR; TCRdb has only the in-frame clones, and not every one. The sample yields about 70,000 clones, under 95% seen once. This sample comprised peripheral blood, obtained from a patient treated with photon-based radiotherapy. The receptor source for this set is a woman between 40 and 55 years old with cholangiocarcinoma.

Only a few counts were recorded for this clone. The rearrangement uses TRBV19 and TRBJ2-7; the D gene could be TRBD1 or TRBD2 (6 bases each). The ends were cut back, 6 bases at V and 2 bases at J, with 14 bases in the middle. This CDR3 is built from 14 residues. CDR1 is LNHDA, CDR2 SQIVND, per germline (reference sequence). The CDR3 region is CASSPGAGAYEQYF. For the CDR3, the DNA is TGTGCCAGTAGCCCGGGGGCTGGGGCCTACGAGCAGTACTTC. The whole variable domain, filled in from reference TRBV19 and TRBJ2-7, reads DGGITQSPKYLFRKEGQNVTLSCEQNLNHDAMYWYRQDPGQGLRLIYYSQIVNDFQKGDIAEGYSVSREKKESFPLTVTSAQKNPTAFYLCASSPGAGAYEQYFGPGTRLTVT.

The V call is TRBV19, the J call TRBJ1-5; D may be TRBD1 (5 bases). V was trimmed by 5 bases and J by 7 bases, leaving 21 bases between them. The CDR3 runs to 16 residues. The germline V gene encodes CDR1 LNHDA and CDR2 SQIVND (reference sequence). CDR3 in DNA: TGTGCCAGTAGTCCTCGACAATGGGGCTTCGGGCAGCCCCAGCATTTT. This codes for CASSPRQWGFGQPQHF.

The rearrangement joins TRBV28 to TRBJ1-2; 9 bases fit TRBD1. V lost 8 bases, J lost 5 bases, and 12 bases stayed unmatched. The CDR3 runs to 15 residues. Per the germline V gene, CDR1 is MDHEN and CDR2 is SYDVKM. CDR3 DNA sequence: TGTGCCAGCCTTACAGGGGGCGCTTACCTATATGGCTACACCTTC. It codes for CASLTGGAYLYGYTF.

The genes are TRBV10-3 and TRBJ2-1, with 7 positions matching TRBD2. The J segment lost 3 bases and the V segment lost 4 bases, leaving 3 bases of the junction unmatched. Per the germline V gene, CDR1 is ENHRY and CDR2 is SYGVKD. The CDR3 runs 14 residues. The CDR3 nucleotides are TGTGCCATCAGTGGCGCTAGCGGCTACAATGAGCAGTTCTTC. Translated, it gives CAISGASGYNEQFF.

This chain joins TRBV15 and TRBJ2-2; D gene ambiguous. The CDR3 consists of 17 residues. V shed 5 bases and J shed 0 bases, with 16 bases lying between them. Germline V CDR1 and CDR2: LNHNV, YYDKDF (reference sequence). The CDR3 DNA is TGTGCCACCAGCTGGGAAAGGGATCCATCGAACACCGGGGAGCTGTTTTTT. Protein: CATSWERDPSNTGELFF.

This clone has just a few counts. The chain couples TRBV18 to TRBJ1-1; D is ambiguous. Looked up from germline, CDR1 is KGHSH and CDR2 is LQKENI. Trimming removed 0 bases from V and 3 bases from J, with 11 bases in between. The CDR3 totals 15 residues. In DNA, the CDR3 is TGTGCCAGCTCACCACCCCACCGATTGGACACTGAAGCTTTCTTT. Its translation is CASSPPHRLDTEAFF.

CDR3 in DNA: TGTGCCAGCAGCTTAGGTGGGATTGGTGGCTACACCTTC. As protein: CASSLGGIGGYTF. The chain carries TRBV7-9 and TRBJ1-2; no firm D call. Between the trimmed V and J ends, which lost 1 base and 7 bases, there was a span of 10 bases. The CDR3 has 13 residues. Germline V gene lookup returns CDR1 SEHNR and CDR2 FQNEAQ (reference sequence).

This clone has just one count. The chain joins TRBV29-1 to TRBJ2-1; D gene ambiguous. Germline V gene data show CDR1 as SQVTM and CDR2 as ANQGSEA. The CDR3 contains 14 residues. The V gene lost 0 bases and the J gene lost 8 bases, with 14 bases spanning the gap. CDR3 bases: TGCAGCGTTGAAGATCGCGTTATTCAAGATGAGCAGTTCTTC. Residues: CSVEDRVIQDEQFF.

The chain couples TRBV2 to TRBJ2-4; either TRBD1 or TRBD2 may supply D (6 bases each). The CDR3 has 16 residues. Germline CDR1 reads SNHLY; CDR2 reads FYNNEI. V was cut by 4 bases and J by 6 bases, with 19 bases left in between. In DNA, the CDR3 is TGTGCCAGCAGTGGCGGGACACCGCTAACCCTAAACATTCAGTACTTC. It codes for CASSGGTPLTLNIQYF.

The chain links TRBV19 to TRBJ1-1; 7 bases are a match to TRBD1. The CDR3 has 13 amino acids. The germline V gene encodes CDR1 LNHDA and CDR2 SQIVND (reference sequence). V gave up 4 bases and J gave up 1 base; unmatched junction bases: 0. This CDR3 is CASSNRGNTEAFF. The CDR3 DNA follows: TGTGCCAGTAGTAACAGGGGGAACACTGAAGCTTTCTTT.

This chain uses TRBV5-1 with TRBJ1-1, with 11 bases identical to TRBD1. The junction had 14 bases not matched to a gene; V was cut back by 4 bases and J by 6 bases. From germline, CDR1 is SGHRS and CDR2 YFSETQ. There are 17 residues in the CDR3. CDR3: CASSAGRGGQGDAEAFF. The CDR3, as DNA: TGCGCCAGCAGCGCTGGCCGCGGGGGACAGGGGGACGCTGAAGCTTTCTTT.

CDR3 region: CASSLVSQGLNEQFF. CDR3 bases: TGCGCCAGCAGCTTGGTATCACAGGGCCTCAATGAGCAGTTCTTC. The chain uses TRBV5-1 and TRBJ2-1; tentative D call: TRBD1 (6 bases). CDR3 length: 15 amino acids. From germline, CDR1 is SGHRS and CDR2 YFSETQ. V was trimmed by 0 bases and J by 6 bases, leaving 13 bases between them.

This chain joins TRBV6-5 and TRBJ1-2, with D tentatively TRBD1 (5 bases). V lost 9 bases, J lost 8 bases, and 25 bases lay in between. Per germline, CDR1 MNHEY and CDR2 SVGAGI. This CDR3 spans 15 amino acids. The CDR3 nucleotides are TGTGCCAGTGGTCAAGTTAAAGGGTTCGGGGCGGGCTACACCTTC. Translated: CASGQVKGFGAGYTF.

This chain joins TRBV30 and TRBJ1-4, with D tentatively TRBD1 (5 bases). V was trimmed by 8 bases and J by 3 bases, leaving 19 bases between them. CDR3 length: 15 amino acids. Germline V gene sequence: CDR1 GTSNPN, CDR2 SVGIG (reference sequence). CDR3 nucleotides: TGTGCCGCCGAGCCGGGGCTCTTAGCTAATGAAAAACTGTTTTTT. It yields the protein CAAEPGLLANEKLFF.

Remarks on this clone: One junction end disagrees with the germline gene, perhaps due to a read error. The chain joins TRBV7-9 to TRBJ2-5; tentative D call: TRBD1 (5 bases). This CDR3 region has 14 residues. The V gene's germline CDR1 is SEHNR and CDR2 FQNEAQ (reference sequence). The CDR3 loop is CASSHDSDQETQYF. The CDR3 coding sequence is TGTGCCAGCAGTCACGACAGTGACCAGGAGACCCAGTACTTC.

The rearrangement joins TRBV27 to TRBJ2-7; a possible D gene is TRBD1 (5 bases). Germline CDR1 is MNHEY and CDR2 is SMNVEV (reference sequence). The CDR3 contains 14 residues. The germline V and J ends were trimmed by 7 bases and 5 bases, with 18 bases remaining between them. In nucleotides, the CDR3 is TGTGCCAGCAACTCTATAGGGGATCCCCACGAGCAGTACTTC. This sequence encodes CASNSIGDPHEQYF.

J is TRBJ2-2 and V is TRBV2; 11 nucleotides line up with TRBD1. V shed 6 bases and J 7 bases; nucleotides not matched to a gene: 7. Per germline, CDR1 SNHLY and CDR2 FYNNEI. The CDR3 has 15 residues. The CDR3 DNA reads as TGTGCCAGCAGGCCGGGACAGGGGGTTTTCGGGGAGCTGTTTTTT. Amino acids: CASRPGQGVFGELFF.

Ten or more counts support this clone. This chain links TRBV14 with TRBJ1-1, with 10 bases matching TRBD1. The CDR3 contains 15 residues. Trimming at V came to 4 bases and at J to 4 bases, leaving 6 bases not matched to a gene. Germline assignment: CDR1 SGHDN and CDR2 FVKESK. CDR3 in amino acids: CASSRQGAVGTEAFF. The CDR3 DNA sequence: TGTGCCAGCAGCCGACAGGGGGCCGTAGGCACTGAAGCTTTCTTT.

This chain connects TRBV11-3 to TRBJ2-1; perhaps TRBD2 as D (7 bases). The germline V and J ends were trimmed by 5 bases and 8 bases, with 19 bases remaining between them. The CDR3 loop spans 15 amino acids. Per germline, CDR1 SGHNT and CDR2 YENEEA. CDR3 bases: TGTGCCAGCAGCCCTTCCTTGGGGGGGCATCATGAGCAGTTCTTC. Its translation is CASSPSLGGHHEQFF.

The chain recombines TRBV4-1 with TRBJ2-1; D is undetermined. Germline lookup yields CDR1 MGHRA and CDR2 YSYEKL. The CDR3 sequence is 14 residues long. V lost 1 base and J lost 7, with 11 bases in between. CDR3 sequence: CASSQGLLGNEQFF. DNA for the CDR3: TGCGCCAGCAGCCAAGGTCTCCTTGGAAATGAGCAGTTCTTC.

This chain connects TRBV27 to TRBJ1-1, with no clear D. The CDR3 spans 13 residues. With 3 bases removed from V and 1 base from J, the gap between germline ends came to 6 bases. Germline assignment: CDR1 MNHEY and CDR2 SMNVEV (reference sequence). The CDR3 region is CASSLGGNTEAFF. In DNA, the CDR3 is TGTGCCAGCAGTTTGGGAGGGAACACTGAAGCTTTCTTT.

The genes are TRBV6-1 and TRBJ2-7; TRBD1 agrees at 7 bases. The CDR3 is 14 residues long. V dropped 7 bases and J dropped 6; count of bases not matched to a gene: 12. Germline V gene lookup returns CDR1 MNHNS and CDR2 SASEGT. As DNA, the CDR3 is TGTGCCAGCAAGTTCGGAGACAGGGCCCTCGAGCAGTACTTC. Protein product: CASKFGDRALEQYF.

The CDR3 reads CSVRGTSGNNEQFF. Here the CDR3 DNA reads TGCAGCGTTCGGGGGACTAGCGGTAACAATGAGCAGTTCTTC. The V call is TRBV29-1, the J call TRBJ2-1, with 11 positions matching TRBD2. This CDR3 has 14 residues. The V gene end was trimmed by 5 bases and the J gene end by 5 bases; junction bases not matched to a gene: 5. CDR1 is SQVTM and CDR2 is ANQGSEA in the germline V gene.

This clone was recorded once. This chain connects TRBV5-1 to TRBJ1-2; tentative D call: TRBD1 (6 bases). The germline V gene has CDR1 SGHRS and CDR2 YFSETQ. With 0 bases removed from V and 8 bases from J, the gap between germline ends came to 17 bases. The CDR3 contains 15 residues. The DNA for the CDR3 is TGCGCCAGCAGCTTGGCACAGGGCATGGGATCGGGCTACACCTTC. Translating it yields CASSLAQGMGSGYTF.

The chain couples TRBV10-3 to TRBJ1-5; 8 bases align to TRBD1. With V trimmed by 5 bases and J by 6 bases, 9 bases remained unmatched. Germline assignment: CDR1 ENHRY and CDR2 SYGVKD. CDR3 length equals 15 residues. CDR3 coding DNA: TGTGCCATCAGTATGGGGGCAACAGGGGGTCAGCCCCAGCATTTT. It codes for CAISMGATGGQPQHF.

V is TRBV5-1 and J is TRBJ2-7; TRBD2 matches 9 bases. The CDR3 has 17 amino acids. Germline CDR1 SGHRS, CDR2 YFSETQ. Trimming cost V 4 bases and J 2 bases; bases outside gene matches: 13. CDR3 nucleotide sequence: TGCGCCAGCAGCCCCCGGCCCACTAGCGGGCGAGCCTACGAGCAGTACTTC. It yields the protein CASSPRPTSGRAYEQYF. The whole variable domain, remainder taken from reference TRBV5-1 and TRBJ2-7, is KAGVTQTPRYLIKTRGQQVTLSCSPISGHRSVSWYQQTPGQGLQFLFEYFSETQRNKGNFPGRFSGRQFSNSRSEMNVSTLELGDSALYLCASSPRPTSGRAYEQYFGPGTRLTVT.

As DNA, the CDR3 is TGTGCCAGCAGCTTAGTACGTGGTGAAAAACTGTTTTTT. It specifies CASSLVRGEKLFF. The chain couples TRBV7-9 to TRBJ1-4; D gene unclear. Germline V lookup: CDR1 SEHNR, CDR2 FQNEAQ (reference sequence). The V gene lost 1 base and the J gene lost 7 bases, with 7 bases spanning the gap. There are 13 residues in the CDR3.